The TCR beta chain under discussion was sequenced for a study of T cell responses to AZD1222 COVID-19 vaccine. Study-level findings and limits: Close to half of spike-specific TCRs reportedly recognize unmutated variant regions. All repertoire sampling was performed exclusively after the peak T cell response. The donor group comprised mostly white British people and more females; the analysis possibly underestimated clonal diversity.

V lost 5 bases to trimming and J lost 7 bases; unmatched junction nucleotides: 10. CDR1 and CDR2 from the germline V gene are LNHNV and YYDKDF (reference sequence). CDR3 length equals 15 residues. This table comes from immunoSEQ multiplex PCR, and its TCRdb copy is limited to in-frame clones, with some not included. The profile shows some 150,000 clones, 93% of them singletons. About this clone: Antigen: not known.

This clonotype originated in an adult in good health. The source was peripheral blood, collected on day 0 of AZD1222 vaccination. The chain uses TRBV15 and TRBJ2-1; 8 bases match TRBD2. CDR3 sequence: CATSSSGRSGNEQFF. CDR3 nucleotide sequence: TGTGCCACCAGCTCCAGCGGGAGATCAGGGAATGAGCAGTTCTTC.